These T cell receptor beta chains were read from a single sample in a study of Graves' ophthalmopathy and Graves' hyperthyroidism. TCRdb recomputed calls from the multiplex PCR reads with MiXCR, one row per CDR3 protein. The sample has roughly 610,000 distinct CDR3 sequences; 22% are singletons. Sequencing input: peripheral blood. The origin of the receptors is a woman under 30 with stable Graves' hyperthyroidism. Some clones in this sample may be carry-over from other donors' samples. CDR3s include the opening cysteine and the closing phenylalanine or tryptophan. The D gene is left open where the match is weak. Size is stated for part of the rows, as once, few or many counts, or as a class when the clone is expanded.

V	size	D	J	CDR3	DNA
TRBV12-3/TRBV12-4	many	NA	TRBJ2-7	CASSETGFTYEQYF	TGTGCCAGCAGTGAAACTGGATTTACCTACGAGCAGTACTTC
TRBV19	many	NA	TRBJ2-2	CASSPGTGRGNTGELFF	TGTGCCAGTAGTCCGGGAACCGGAAGGGGTAACACCGGGGAGCTGTTTTTT
TRBV28	many	NA	TRBJ1-5	CASSLLAGPQHF	TGTGCCAGCAGTTTATTGGCTGGGCCCCAGCATTTT
TRBV25-1	NA	NA	TRBJ2-7	CASSERDEQYF	TGTGCCAGCAGTGAACGAGACGAGCAGTACTTC
TRBV4-1	NA	TRBD1	TRBJ1-5	CASSQFAGQGPPQPQHF	TGCGCCAGCAGCCAATTTGCGGGACAGGGCCCCCCTCAGCCCCAGCATTTT
TRBV11-2	many	NA	TRBJ1-2	CASSVTGFNYGYTF	TGTGCCAGCAGCGTAACAGGGTTCAACTATGGCTACACCTTC
TRBV12-3/TRBV12-4	few	TRBD1	TRBJ1-2	CASSRLRDRGSGYTF	TGTGCCAGCAGTCGCCTCCGGGACAGGGGAAGTGGCTACACCTTC
TRBV6-1	many	NA	TRBJ1-1	CAAGQGPNTEAFF	TGTGCCGCCGGGCAGGGACCGAACACTGAAGCTTTCTTT
TRBV6-5	many	TRBD1	TRBJ1-1	CASSYTRDRGYAFF	TGTGCCAGCAGTTACACAAGGGACAGGGGGTATGCTTTCTTT
TRBV2	many	TRBD1	TRBJ2-2	CARTKGQGATGELFF	TGTGCCAGGACAAAGGGACAGGGGGCCACCGGGGAGCTGTTTTTT
TRBV12-3/TRBV12-4	many	NA	TRBJ2-2	CASSSERRGELFF	TGTGCCAGCAGTTCGGAGCGGCGCGGGGAGCTGTTTTTT
TRBV7-9	many	NA	TRBJ2-7	CASSLPGGPTSEQYF	TGTGCCAGCAGCCTCCCCGGGGGGCCAACTTCCGAGCAGTACTTC
TRBV7-6	many	TRBD1	TRBJ2-2	CASSSETGTGGAGELFF	TGTGCCAGCAGCTCAGAGACCGGGACAGGGGGGGCCGGGGAGCTGTTTTTT
TRBV4-1	NA	TRBD2	TRBJ2-5	CASSQEFAGGGSETQYF	TGCGCCAGCAGTCAAGAATTCGCCGGGGGGGGGTCAGAGACCCAGTACTTC
TRBV15	many	NA	TRBJ1-2	CATSRGRVGGYTF	TGTGCCACCAGCAGAGGCAGGGTAGGTGGCTACACCTTC
TRBV7-9	many	NA	TRBJ2-5	CASSPVLRGPETQYF	TGTGCCAGCAGCCCTGTCCTTCGGGGGCCAGAGACCCAGTACTTC
TRBV28	NA	TRBD2	TRBJ2-7	CASSIGTRPYEQYF	TGTGCCAGCAGTATTGGGACTAGACCCTACGAGCAGTACTTC
TRBV6-1	many	NA	TRBJ2-5	CASKLAVQETQYF	TGTGCCAGCAAACTAGCAGTACAAGAGACCCAGTACTTC
TRBV29-1	many	NA	TRBJ2-7	CSAKGGDYQSYEQYF	TGCAGCGCCAAAGGGGGGGACTACCAATCCTACGAGCAGTACTTC
TRBV4-1	NA	NA	TRBJ1-2	CASSQNYGDWYGYTF	TGCGCCAGCAGCCAAAACTACGGGGATTGGTATGGCTACACCTTC
TRBV6-1	NA	TRBD1	TRBJ1-2	CASSTQGAPLSTF	TGTGCCAGCAGTACGCAGGGGGCCCCTTTGAGTACCTTC
TRBV28	NA	NA	TRBJ1-1	CASSFVRGDIYTEAFF	TGTGCCAGCAGTTTCGTGAGGGGCGACATATACACTGAAGCTTTCTTT
TRBV13	many	TRBD1	TRBJ1-2	CASSPGGVGYTF	TGTGCCAGCAGCCCAGGGGGGGTAGGCTACACCTTC
TRBV5-1	NA	NA	TRBJ1-1	CASSPGTFSGAEAFF	TGCGCCAGCAGCCCCGGGACATTCTCGGGCGCTGAAGCTTTCTTT
TRBV12-3/TRBV12-4	many	TRBD1	TRBJ2-4	CASSLKRTGNPKNIQYF	TGTGCCAGCAGTTTAAAAAGGACAGGGAATCCCAAAAACATTCAGTACTTC
TRBV12-3/TRBV12-4	many	TRBD1	TRBJ1-1	CASSPTGATEAFF	TGTGCCAGCAGCCCTACAGGGGCCACTGAAGCTTTCTTT
TRBV12-3/TRBV12-4	many	NA	TRBJ1-1	CASTPRRNTEAFF	TGTGCCAGCACCCCGAGACGTAACACTGAAGCTTTCTTT
TRBV28	many	NA	TRBJ2-3	CASSFPRPSDRTDTQYF	TGTGCCAGCAGTTTCCCTAGGCCAAGCGACCGCACAGATACGCAGTATTTT
TRBV6-2/TRBV6-3	many	NA	TRBJ1-1	CASIPAGERGLAEAFF	TGTGCCAGCATTCCCGCAGGGGAGAGGGGGTTGGCTGAAGCTTTCTTT
TRBV19	many	NA	TRBJ2-6	CASSPDNSGANVLTF	TGTGCCAGTAGTCCGGACAACTCTGGGGCCAACGTCCTGACTTTC
TRBV28	NA	NA	TRBJ1-2	CASSSPWSDYGYTF	TGTGCCAGCAGTAGCCCGTGGTCGGACTATGGCTACACCTTC
TRBV6-4	few	TRBD2	TRBJ2-5	CASRGTTQETQYF	TGTGCCAGCAGGGGGACTACTCAAGAGACCCAGTACTTC
TRBV12-3/TRBV12-4	NA	TRBD1	TRBJ1-2	CASGIPGQGASGYGYTF	TGTGCCAGCGGGATACCGGGACAGGGGGCTTCTGGCTATGGCTACACCTTC
TRBV6-1	NA	NA	TRBJ1-2	CASSDILDRLKSGYTF	TGTGCCAGCAGTGATATCTTGGACAGATTGAAGAGTGGCTACACCTTC
TRBV20-1	many	NA	TRBJ2-5	CSARQVQETQYF	TGCAGTGCTAGACAGGTGCAAGAGACCCAGTACTTC
TRBV29-1	NA	NA	TRBJ1-1	CSVEGGVGNTEAFF	TGCAGCGTTGAAGGGGGGGTGGGGAACACTGAAGCTTTCTTT
TRBV11-2	many	TRBD1	TRBJ1-2	CASSLDGTAYYGYTF	TGTGCCAGCAGCTTAGACGGGACAGCGTACTATGGCTACACCTTC
TRBV6-2/TRBV6-3	few	NA	TRBJ2-7	CASSSQTGSLYEQYF	TGTGCCAGCAGTTCGCAGACAGGATCTCTCTACGAGCAGTACTTC
TRBV6-1	many	TRBD1	TRBJ2-7	CASTQGASDYEQYF	TGTGCCAGCACCCAGGGGGCGAGTGACTACGAGCAGTACTTC
TRBV24-1	NA	NA	TRBJ1-5	CATSGQGLGNGQPQHF	TGTGCCACCAGTGGTCAGGGTCTCGGGAACGGACAGCCCCAGCATTTT
TRBV29-1	many	TRBD1	TRBJ1-2	CSVVSPGQGRLDYGYTF	TGCAGCGTTGTTTCCCCGGGACAGGGGAGATTGGACTATGGCTACACCTTC
TRBV2	many	TRBD1	TRBJ2-7	CASNNIWDSAYEQYF	TGTGCCAGCAATAACATTTGGGACAGCGCCTACGAGCAGTACTTC
TRBV28	once	NA	TRBJ1-1	CASSFMDGEAFF	TGTGCCAGCAGTTTCATGGACGGTGAAGCTTTCTTT
TRBV11-2	few	NA	TRBJ2-7	CASSLGLDNEQYF	TGTGCCAGCAGCTTAGGCCTTGACAACGAGCAGTACTTC
TRBV5-1	NA	NA	TRBJ1-2	CASSPEIADLISNGYTF	TGCGCCAGCAGCCCGGAGATAGCGGACCTAATATCCAATGGCTACACCTTC
TRBV20-1	many	NA	TRBJ1-1	CSARDVALDWLGSF	TGCAGTGCTAGAGATGTGGCGCTGGACTGGCTGGGATCCTTT
TRBV3-1	NA	TRBD1	TRBJ1-1	CASSPQGAASEAFF	TGTGCCAGCAGCCCGCAGGGGGCGGCTTCTGAAGCTTTCTTT
TRBV12-3/TRBV12-4	NA	NA	TRBJ1-5	CASSFWDTTYYSNQPQHF	TGTGCCAGCAGTTTTTGGGACACAACTTATTATAGCAATCAGCCCCAGCATTTT
TRBV11-2	NA	TRBD2	TRBJ2-2	CASSLLAGEGTGELFF	TGTGCCAGCAGCTTATTAGCGGGAGAGGGCACCGGGGAGCTGTTTTTT
TRBV6-5	many	NA	TRBJ1-1	CASSRGAGEAFF	TGTGCCAGCAGCAGAGGGGCGGGAGAAGCTTTCTTT
TRBV6-1	many	TRBD1	TRBJ1-2	CASSTPGQVLHYGYTF	TGTGCCAGCAGTACCCCCGGACAGGTTCTGCACTATGGCTACACCTTC
TRBV2	few	TRBD1	TRBJ2-7	CASRGTGYHEQYF	TGTGCCAGCAGGGGGACAGGGTACCACGAGCAGTACTTC
TRBV12-3/TRBV12-4	many	NA	TRBJ2-5	CASSLLGQETQYF	TGTGCCAGCAGCTTGCTGGGCCAAGAGACCCAGTACTTC
TRBV12-3/TRBV12-4	many	NA	TRBJ1-1	CASSQSLGTVKAEAFF	TGTGCCAGCAGTCAATCCTTAGGGACCGTGAAGGCTGAAGCTTTCTTT
TRBV12-3/TRBV12-4	many	NA	TRBJ1-2	CASSPMYGYTF	TGTGCCAGCAGCCCTATGTATGGCTACACCTTC
TRBV30	few	NA	TRBJ2-2	CAWKEVTGELFF	TGTGCCTGGAAAGAAGTCACCGGGGAGCTGTTTTTT
TRBV11-1	many	TRBD1	TRBJ2-7	CASSLDDGDRATYEQYF	TGTGCCAGCAGCTTAGACGATGGGGACAGGGCGACCTACGAGCAGTACTTC